These 18 T cell receptor beta chains share one sample of origin, sequenced in a study of human T cells and chemical hapten exposure (dated by TCRdb to the early 2020s). This specimen's time point label, interpreted: patch test 2, 6 weeks after DPC sensitization. The sample's treatment or condition label, in plain terms: therapeutic diphenylcyclopropenone sensitization with weekly scalp DPC. Libraries were built with RACE. The sample was run on a NextSeq 500. The public reads were quality trimmed at Q25 with fastp and then assembled into clones with MiXCR by TCRdb, keeping productive beta chains. CDR3 protein duplicates are merged, each entry listing the most common genes and DNA. This sample is represented by 65,000 to 95,000 distinct CDR3 sequences; more than 6.5% of them were singletons. Under 1.5% of the sample is held by the ten biggest clonotypes. The sample was whole blood, taken in connection with sensitization to the hapten diphenylcyclopropenone (DPC). These receptors were collected from a woman aged 30 to 39 with alopecia areata. Some clones in this sample may be carry-over from other donors' samples.

About this clonotype itself: Relative to the germline gene, one junction end is altered; a read error may explain this. The chain recombines TRBV6-5 with TRBJ1-4; TRBD1 matches 7 bases. The germline V gene has CDR1 MNHEY and CDR2 SVGAGI. This CDR3 region has 16 residues. CDR3 amino acids: CASRQERGLGNEKLFF. The CDR3 nucleotides read TGTGCAAGCAGGCAGGAAAGGGGGCTGGGTAATGAAAAACTGTTTTTT.

This clonotype was recorded at least ten times. This chain joins TRBV12-3 or TRBV12-4 and TRBJ2-2, with TRBD2 identical over 10 bases. V shed 5 bases and J 5 bases; nucleotides not matched to a gene: 20. The CDR3 runs 20 residues. The CDR3 region is CASSARGLARKRGLTGELFF. The CDR3 nucleotides read TGTGCCAGCAGTGCCCGGGGACTAGCGCGGAAACGCGGGCTGACCGGGGAGCTGTTTTTT.

This clonotype came up many times. J is TRBJ1-1 and V is TRBV10-3; no firm D call. CDR1 and CDR2 from the germline V gene are ENHRY and SYGVKD. This CDR3 is 14 amino acids long. Trimming removed 3 bases at V and 1 base at J, with 9 bases between. CDR3 coding DNA: TGTGCCATCAGTGACCACACCTCGAACACTGAAGCTTTCTTT. This gives the protein CAISDHTSNTEAFF.

The table lists this clonotype with a few counts. This chain uses TRBV30 with TRBJ2-4, with no clear D. The V and J ends lost 4 bases and 0 bases respectively, with 10 bases between them. The CDR3 contains 14 residues. Germline V CDR1 and CDR2: GTSNPN, SVGIG (reference sequence). In nucleotides, the CDR3 is TGTGCCTGGACCGGAAAAGTAGCCAAAAACATTCAGTACTTC. Protein product: CAWTGKVAKNIQYF.

This clonotype was seen a handful of times. V gene TRBV12-3 or TRBV12-4 combines with J gene TRBJ1-1; D is unresolved. This CDR3 has 14 amino acids. Trimming shortened V by 3 bases and J by 1 base, and 9 bases separated the two germline ends. CDR3 residues: CASSFWTENTEAFF. CDR3 nucleotides: TGTGCCAGCAGTTTCTGGACCGAGAACACTGAAGCTTTCTTT.

The gene calls are TRBV6-1 and TRBJ2-5, with no clear D. This CDR3 is built from 11 residues. Looked up from germline, CDR1 is MNHNS and CDR2 is SASEGT. V lost 4 bases and J lost 2, with 2 bases in between. This chain's CDR3 is CASSAQETQYF. The CDR3 DNA follows: TGTGCCAGCAGTGCACAAGAGACCCAGTACTTC.

V gene TRBV25-1 combines with J gene TRBJ1-1, with 9 bases matching TRBD1. V was clipped by 3 bases and J by 6 bases; unmatched bases: 8. The CDR3 totals 15 residues. CDR1 is MGHDK and CDR2 is SYGVNS in the germline V gene. The CDR3 loop is CASSDPHTGGPEAFF. The DNA of the CDR3 is TGTGCCAGCAGTGACCCCCATACAGGGGGCCCTGAAGCTTTCTTT.

This clonotype came up a few times. V is TRBV5-6 and J is TRBJ1-2; D remains unclear. Trimming removed 0 bases at V and 8 bases at J, with 14 bases between. Germline CDR1 and CDR2: SGHDT and YYEEEE. The CDR3 has 14 residues. The DNA for the CDR3 is TGTGCCAGCAGCTTGGTCGTGGTCAGCGGGGGCTACACCTTC. This gives the protein CASSLVVVSGGYTF. Complete variable domain (other parts from reference TRBV5-6 and TRBJ1-2): DAGVTQSPTHLIKTRGQQVTLRCSPKSGHDTVSWYQQALGQGPQFIFQYYEEEERQRGNFPDRFSGHQFPNYSSELNVNALLLGDSALYLCASSLVVVSGGYTFGSGTRLTVV.

V and J are TRBV7-2 and TRBJ2-5; D may be TRBD2 (5 bases). The CDR3 contains 16 residues. Germline loops: CDR1 SGHTA, CDR2 FQGNSA. Deletions cut 4 bases from V and 9 bases from J, with 24 bases between. The CDR3 bases are TGTGCCAGCAGCTCTGGTTCGGGGTTCGACGGGATGGCCCAGTACTTC. Its translation is CASSSGSGFDGMAQYF.

There are many counts of this clonotype. The chain links TRBV6-5 to TRBJ2-3; weak D call: TRBD2 (6 bases). Germline V gene lookup returns CDR1 MNHEY and CDR2 SVGAGI. The CDR3 runs 14 residues. V was trimmed by 0 bases and J by 4 bases, leaving 8 bases between them. Here the CDR3 reads CASSYSTGADTQYF. CDR3 in DNA: TGTGCCAGCAGTTACTCGACGGGGGCAGATACGCAGTATTTT.

The table lists this clonotype with a few counts. The rearrangement uses TRBV2 and TRBJ1-2, with D unclear. V lost 1 base to trimming and J lost 5 bases, with 8 bases between them. This CDR3 has 13 amino acids. CDR1 and CDR2 (germline): SNHLY, FYNNEI. As DNA, the CDR3 is TGTGCCAGCAGTGAAGTTGATCCATATGGCTACACCTTC. This gives the protein CASSEVDPYGYTF.

The table lists this clonotype with many counts. V gene TRBV27 combines with J gene TRBJ1-2; no firm D call. The CDR3 length is 13 residues. The germline V and J ends were trimmed by 6 bases and 2 bases, with 10 bases remaining between them. Germline CDR1 is MNHEY and CDR2 is SMNVEV (reference sequence). The CDR3: CASRNTVNYGYTF. For the CDR3, the DNA is TGTGCCAGCAGGAACACGGTGAACTATGGCTACACCTTC.

This clonotype has a count of ten or more. The V call is TRBV12-3 or TRBV12-4, the J call TRBJ2-3, with 9 bases that match TRBD2. The CDR3 is 16 amino acids. With 5 bases clipped from V and 7 bases from J, the junction kept 13 bases outside the gene matches. For the CDR3, the DNA is TGTGCCAGCAGTAAAACGCCGGGACTAGCCTACTATACGCAGTATTTT. This encodes CASSKTPGLAYYTQYF.

This clonotype was counted between two and nine times. This rearrangement joins TRBV20-1 to TRBJ2-3; the D is unclear. Trimming took off 6 bases at V and 3 bases at J, with 7 bases between the two ends. The germline V gene encodes CDR1 DFQATT and CDR2 SNEGSKA (reference sequence). The CDR3 length is 11 residues. The CDR3 spells CSAEVTDTQYF. Here the CDR3 DNA reads TGCAGTGCCGAAGTGACAGATACGCAGTATTTT.

The genes are TRBV9 and TRBJ2-7; tentatively, D is TRBD2 (6 bases). V lost 0 bases to trimming and J lost 2 bases, with 12 bases between them. The CDR3 contains 15 residues. Germline V gene data show CDR1 as SGDLS and CDR2 as YYNGEE. DNA of the CDR3: TGTGCCAGCAGCGTAGAGGGAGGATCGACCTACGAGCAGTACTTC. It translates to CASSVEGGSTYEQYF.

Details on this clonotype: A read error may produce the germline difference seen at one junction end. This sequence joins TRBV19 and TRBJ1-1, with D uncertain. The CDR3 spans 13 residues. Germline CDR1 is LNHDA and CDR2 is SQIVND (reference sequence). DNA for the CDR3: TGTGCCAGTAGTATAGAAAGGCGGCGGGAGCCGGTGTTT. This translates into CASSIERRREPVF. Full variable domain (missing parts from reference TRBV19 and TRBJ1-1): DGGITQSPKYLFRKEGQNVTLSCEQNLNHDAMYWYRQDPGQGLRLIYYSQIVNDFQKGDIAEGYSVSREKKESFPLTVTSAQKNPTAFYLCASSIERRREPVFGQGTRLTVV.

By share of the sample, this clonotype is medium-sized (0.01 to 0.1%). The CDR3 sequence: CASSDPNQPQHF. CDR3 in DNA: TGTGCCAGCAGTGACCCAAATCAGCCCCAGCATTTT. The chain has TRBV6-6 and TRBJ1-5; unclear D gene. V was pared by 5 bases and J by 4 bases, with 6 bases between. Germline assignment: CDR1 MNHNY and CDR2 SVGAGI (reference sequence). This CDR3 has 12 amino acids.

About this clonotype itself: Possible read error: a much larger clone is one base away. The V and J genes are TRBV4-2 and TRBJ1-5; TRBD1 aligns across 9 bases. The CDR3 is made up of 18 amino acids. The germline CDR1 and CDR2 sequences are LGHNA and YNFKEQ. CDR3 protein: CASSQEFRGQGILQPRHF. The CDR3 DNA reads TGTGCCAGCAGCCAAGAGTTCAGAGGACAGGGGATTCTTCAGCCCCGGCATTTT.